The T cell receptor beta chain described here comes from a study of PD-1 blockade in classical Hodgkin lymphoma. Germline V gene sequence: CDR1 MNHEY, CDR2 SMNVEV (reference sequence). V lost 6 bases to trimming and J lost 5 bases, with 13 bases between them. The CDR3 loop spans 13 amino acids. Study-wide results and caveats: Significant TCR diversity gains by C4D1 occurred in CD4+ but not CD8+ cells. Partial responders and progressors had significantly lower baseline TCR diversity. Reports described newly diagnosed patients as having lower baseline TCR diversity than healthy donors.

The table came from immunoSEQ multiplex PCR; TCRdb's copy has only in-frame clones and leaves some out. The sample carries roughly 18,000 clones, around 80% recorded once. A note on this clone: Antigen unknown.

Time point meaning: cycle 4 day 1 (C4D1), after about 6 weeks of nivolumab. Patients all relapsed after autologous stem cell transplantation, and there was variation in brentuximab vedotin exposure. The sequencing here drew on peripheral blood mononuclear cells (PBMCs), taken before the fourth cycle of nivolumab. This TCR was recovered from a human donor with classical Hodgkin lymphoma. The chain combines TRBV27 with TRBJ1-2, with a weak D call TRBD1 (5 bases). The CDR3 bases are TGTGCCAGCAGCACGAGGGGCAATTATGGCTACACCTTC. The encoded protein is CASSTRGNYGYTF.